Below, 30 T cell receptor beta chains from the same sample are listed, as sequenced in a study of Ad26.COV2.S vaccination and SARS-CoV-2 variants (dated by TCRdb to the early 2020s). Receptor amplification or capture employed the immunoSEQ multiplex PCR assay. Imported from immuneACCESS, the table was reduced by TCRdb to in-frame sequences with V and J called. These copies leave out some clones; in studies compared against another copy, an unresolved V gene accounts for under half, and the cause of the remainder is not known. The sample table holds hundreds of thousands of clones, of which roughly 90% were seen once. The biggest ten clones account for roughly 1.5% of the sample. This specimen's treatment or condition label, per the study, means: about 20 received Ad26.COV2.S at low or high dose, single or two shots; 5 received placebo; per-sample allocation not given. Repertoires of vaccine and placebo recipients were sequenced from samples taken on day 63 after the first injection.

The source material was peripheral blood, sampled in a trial of Ad26.COV2.S vaccine versus placebo. The receptors stem from a person aged 18 to 65 who received the Ad26.COV2.S COVID-19 vaccine or a placebo.

The rearrangement joins TRBV5-1 to TRBJ2-3; D is perhaps TRBD1 (6 bases). Trimming took off 2 bases at V and 0 bases at J, with 7 bases between the two ends. CDR3 length: 14 residues. Germline assignment: CDR1 SGHRS and CDR2 YFSETQ. The CDR3 region has the DNA TGCGCCAGCAGCTTCGGACAGAGCACAGATACGCAGTATTTT. This sequence encodes CASSFGQSTDTQYF.

The chain combines TRBV4-1 with TRBJ2-1; 11 nucleotides agree with TRBD2. Germline V lookup: CDR1 MGHRA, CDR2 YSYEKL. The CDR3 contains 17 residues. The V gene end was trimmed by 0 bases and the J gene end by 2 bases; junction bases not matched to a gene: 3. Here the CDR3 DNA reads TGCGCCAGCAGCCAAGAAATTAGCGGGGGGGCCTACAATGAGCAGTTCTTC. Amino acid sequence: CASSQEISGGAYNEQFF.

V is TRBV6-5 and J is TRBJ2-3, with 12 positions matching TRBD2. Germline V gene data show CDR1 as MNHEY and CDR2 as SVGAGI. The CDR3 is 16 residues long. The ends lost 0 bases at V and 4 bases at J; junction bases unmatched: 2. CDR3 sequence: CASSYSGLAGSDTQYF. The CDR3 DNA sequence: TGTGCCAGCAGTTACTCTGGACTAGCGGGATCAGATACGCAGTATTTT.

The CDR3 nucleotides read TGTGCCAGCAGCCCCGGGGGTATCTATAATTCACCCCTCCACTTT. As protein: CASSPGGIYNSPLHF. The V gene is TRBV7-2, the J gene TRBJ1-6; D is perhaps TRBD1 (5 bases). From germline, CDR1 is SGHTA and CDR2 FQGNSA. The V and J ends lost 5 bases and 3 bases respectively, with 11 bases between them. The CDR3 totals 15 residues.

The V and J genes are TRBV18 and TRBJ2-1, with 9 bases fitting TRBD1. J gave up 6 bases and V 6 bases, and 3 bases lay outside the gene matches. Germline values: CDR1 KGHSH, CDR2 LQKENI. This CDR3 has 13 amino acids. The CDR3 sequence: CASSRQGGNEQFF. As DNA, the CDR3 is TGTGCCAGCTCGCGACAGGGGGGCAATGAGCAGTTCTTC. The full variable domain, its missing parts supplied by reference TRBV18 and TRBJ2-1, is NAGVMQNPRHLVRRRGQEARLRCSPMKGHSHVYWYRQLPEEGLKFMVYLQKENIIDESGMPKERFSAEFPKEGPSILRIQQVVRGDSAAYFCASSRQGGNEQFFGPGTRLTVL.

The rearrangement joins TRBV5-4 to TRBJ2-7, with 12 bases fitting TRBD1. The V gene end was trimmed by 3 bases and the J gene end by 6 bases; junction bases not matched to a gene: 7. The germline gives CDR1 SGHNT, CDR2 YYREEE (reference sequence). The CDR3 totals 15 residues. The CDR3 nucleotides are TGTGCCAGCAGCTCACCGGGACAGGGGGCTCGCGAGCAGTACTTC. Amino acids: CASSSPGQGAREQYF.

The chain has TRBV2 and TRBJ2-7; D remains unclear. This CDR3 is 13 amino acids long. Trimming removed 3 bases from V and 1 base from J, with 7 bases in between. Looked up from germline, CDR1 is SNHLY and CDR2 is FYNNEI. The CDR3 DNA follows: TGTGCCAGCAGTGAGGCCAGATCCTACGAGCAGTACTTC. Amino acid sequence: CASSEARSYEQYF.

This clone was detected once. The J gene is TRBJ1-4, the V gene TRBV18; TRBD1 might be the D (5 bases). V shed 3 bases and J shed 8 bases, with 16 bases lying between them. Per germline, CDR1 KGHSH and CDR2 LQKENI. The CDR3 covers 15 residues. CDR3 region: CASSPAFVSGEKLFF. DNA of the CDR3: TGTGCCAGCTCACCGGCATTTGTTTCAGGGGAAAAACTGTTTTTT.

This chain connects TRBV7-2 to TRBJ1-2; perhaps TRBD1 as D (6 bases). Germline CDR1 and CDR2: SGHTA and FQGNSA. The CDR3 has 14 amino acids. Trimming stripped 1 base from V and 7 bases from J, with 13 bases between. CDR3 loop: CASSLDRTAFGYTF. In DNA form, the CDR3 reads TGTGCCAGCAGCTTAGACAGGACAGCTTTTGGCTACACCTTC.

This clone was found a few times. The chain couples TRBV2 to TRBJ1-6, with D possibly TRBD1 on 6 matching bases. Trimming removed 4 bases at V and 6 bases at J, with 16 bases between. There are 16 residues in the CDR3. From germline, CDR1 is SNHLY and CDR2 FYNNEI. The CDR3: CASSGNSGQLNSPLHF. As DNA, the CDR3 is TGTGCCAGCAGTGGGAATTCGGGACAACTTAATTCACCCCTCCACTTT.

The V and J genes are TRBV30 and TRBJ2-5, with D perhaps matching TRBD2 (5 bases). The V gene's germline CDR1 is GTSNPN and CDR2 SVGIG (reference sequence). Trimming removed 0 bases at V and 4 bases at J, with 12 bases between. CDR3 length: 14 amino acids. CDR3: CAWSVLGSGETQYF. CDR3 sequence (DNA): TGTGCCTGGAGTGTATTAGGGAGCGGAGAGACCCAGTACTTC.

The J gene is TRBJ1-2, the V gene TRBV7-6; 10 bases line up with TRBD1. The junction had 8 bases not matched to a gene; V was cut back by 4 bases and J by 3 bases. The CDR3 loop spans 16 amino acids. The germline CDR1 and CDR2 sequences are SGHVS and FNYEAQ. The CDR3 is CASSSPGTGDDYGYTF. CDR3 bases: TGTGCCAGCAGCTCGCCCGGGACAGGGGACGACTATGGCTACACCTTC. Filled out from reference TRBV7-6 and TRBJ1-2, the complete variable domain reads GAGVSQSPRYKVTKRGQDVALRCDPISGHVSLYWYRQALGQGPEFLTYFNYEAQQDKSGLPNDRFSAERPEGSISTLTIQRTEQRDSAMYRCASSSPGTGDDYGYTFGSGTRLTVV.

The chain combines TRBV2 with TRBJ1-4; the D gene is possibly TRBD1 (6 bases). Germline lookup yields CDR1 SNHLY and CDR2 FYNNEI. V shed 6 bases and J shed 8 bases, with 19 bases lying between them. The CDR3 runs to 15 residues. Here the CDR3 DNA reads TGTGCCAGCAGGGGAGTCGGGGATCAGGGGGAAAAACTGTTTTTT. Protein: CASRGVGDQGEKLFF.

The chain links TRBV12-3 or TRBV12-4 to TRBJ1-5; D uncertain. V lost 1 base and J lost 7, with 2 bases in between. The CDR3 covers 11 residues. Here the CDR3 DNA reads TGTGCCAGCAGTTTAGACCAGCCCCAGCATTTT. As protein: CASSLDQPQHF.

This chain uses TRBV19 with TRBJ2-5; possibly TRBD2 for D (6 bases). V dropped 3 bases and J dropped 1 base, with 12 bases sitting between them. Per germline, CDR1 LNHDA and CDR2 SQIVND (reference sequence). CDR3 size: 15 residues. In nucleotides, the CDR3 is TGTGCCAGTAGTATTCGCAGTAGCGGCCAAGAGACCCAGTACTTC. It encodes CASSIRSSGQETQYF.

The rearrangement links TRBV9 to TRBJ1-2; D is unclear. The CDR3 loop spans 10 amino acids. In germline, CDR1 is SGDLS, CDR2 YYNGEE. V lost 3 bases and J 5 bases, leaving 2 bases between the germline ends. CDR3 DNA sequence: TGTGCCAGCAGCGGTTATGGCTACACCTTC. Residues: CASSGYGYTF.

The chain has TRBV14 and TRBJ2-3, with D perhaps TRBD1 (5 bases). In germline, CDR1 is SGHDN, CDR2 FVKESK. Deletions cut 3 bases from V and 4 bases from J, with 14 bases between. CDR3 length: 15 residues. DNA of the CDR3: TGTGCCAGCAGCCAGAGGCAGGGAAACGCAGATACGCAGTATTTT. Translated: CASSQRQGNADTQYF. Filled out from reference TRBV14 and TRBJ2-3, the complete variable domain reads EAGVTQFPSHSVIEKGQTVTLRCDPISGHDNLYWYRRVMGKEIKFLLHFVKESKQDESGMPNNRFLAERTGGTYSTLKVQPAELEDSGVYFCASSQRQGNADTQYFGPGTRLTVL.

The chain combines TRBV7-9 with TRBJ1-1; the match to TRBD1 covers 7 bases. With V trimmed by 6 bases and J by 0 bases, 7 bases remained unmatched. Germline V gene sequence: CDR1 SEHNR, CDR2 FQNEAQ (reference sequence). This CDR3 has 15 amino acids. The chain's CDR3 is CASRRQGGMNTEAFF. The CDR3 DNA reads as TGTGCCAGCAGAAGACAGGGCGGGATGAACACTGAAGCTTTCTTT.

The chain uses TRBV6-5 and TRBJ2-1; the D is unclear. V was pared by 2 bases and J by 8 bases, with 16 bases between. The germline V gene encodes CDR1 MNHEY and CDR2 SVGAGI. This CDR3 region has 15 residues. CDR3 loop: CASSYGVALPDEQFF. The CDR3 DNA is TGTGCCAGCAGTTACGGGGTAGCCCTTCCGGATGAGCAGTTCTTC.

The chain combines TRBV7-2 with TRBJ2-5; D is unclear. The CDR3 is made up of 13 amino acids. V was clipped by 2 bases and J by 2 bases, with 6 bases between them. Germline V gives CDR1 SGHTA, CDR2 FQGNSA. The CDR3 region has the DNA TGTGCCAGCAGCTTATTGGTTCAAGAGACCCAGTACTTC. Protein product: CASSLLVQETQYF.

V gene TRBV5-1 combines with J gene TRBJ2-1; possibly TRBD1 or TRBD2 for D (6 bases each). Deletions cut 7 bases from V and 7 bases from J, with 21 bases between. The CDR3 runs 15 residues. Germline V lookup: CDR1 SGHRS, CDR2 YFSETQ. CDR3 amino acids: CASGGLSGSLNEQFF. The CDR3, as DNA: TGCGCCAGCGGGGGGCTCTCCGGGAGTTTGAATGAGCAGTTCTTC.

This clone was seen just once. The chain carries TRBV7-9 and TRBJ2-7; 9 nucleotides line up with TRBD1. Trimming removed 5 bases from V and 3 bases from J; junction bases left unmatched: 11. Germline V gene sequence: CDR1 SEHNR, CDR2 FQNEAQ (reference sequence). This CDR3 region has 16 residues. CDR3 coding DNA: TGTGCCAGCAGCCCCGAAGCTGGACAGGGGAGCTACGAGCAGTACTTC. Translation gives CASSPEAGQGSYEQYF.

This sequence joins TRBV3-1 (or the pseudogene TRBV3-2) and TRBJ2-6; D is uncertain. There are 17 residues in the CDR3. V was trimmed by 2 bases and J by 0 bases, leaving 11 bases between them. Germline CDR1 reads LGHDT; CDR2 reads YNNKEL (reference sequence). The CDR3 loop reads CASSQPPLFSGANVLTF. The CDR3 DNA reads TGTGCCAGCAGCCAACCTCCTCTGTTCTCTGGGGCCAACGTCCTGACTTTC.

This clone appeared a single time. This sequence joins TRBV10-1 and TRBJ2-7, with 7 positions matching TRBD1. Looked up from germline, CDR1 is WNHNN and CDR2 is SYGVQD (reference sequence). This CDR3 is 15 amino acids long. The V and J ends lost 6 bases and 5 bases, in that order; junction bases with no gene match: 13. The CDR3 nucleotides read TGCGCCAGCAGCTATTCCGGGACAGAACCCCACGAGCAGTACTTC. It yields the protein CASSYSGTEPHEQYF.

The V and J genes are TRBV24-1 and TRBJ1-2; D call uncertain. Germline V gives CDR1 KGHDR, CDR2 SFDVKD. This CDR3 region has 16 residues. The germline V and J ends were trimmed by 3 bases and 2 bases, with 15 bases remaining between them. The CDR3 loop reads CATSDGAKGINYGYTF. Written as DNA, the CDR3 is TGTGCCACCAGTGATGGAGCGAAGGGTATCAACTATGGCTACACCTTC.

The V gene is TRBV5-1, the J gene TRBJ2-1; 8 bases match TRBD2. Germline CDR1 reads SGHRS; CDR2 reads YFSETQ. The ends lost 6 bases at V and 0 bases at J; junction bases unmatched: 2. This CDR3 spans 14 amino acids. The CDR3: CASIGGDSYNEQFF. DNA for the CDR3: TGCGCCAGCATCGGGGGGGACTCCTACAATGAGCAGTTCTTC.

The chain couples TRBV7-2 to TRBJ1-5, with D possibly being TRBD1 (6 bases). Germline V CDR1 and CDR2: SGHTA, FQGNSA. V was cut by 5 bases and J by 1 base, with 12 bases left in between. The CDR3 runs to 15 residues. The CDR3 reads CASSLQGMSNQPQHF. Written as DNA, the CDR3 is TGTGCCAGCAGCCTTCAGGGGATGAGCAATCAGCCCCAGCATTTT.

This clone was seen a handful of times. Other nucleotide sequences from this sample produce the same CDR3. The J gene is TRBJ1-4, the V gene TRBV7-9, with 7 nucleotides matching TRBD1. Germline V gene lookup returns CDR1 SEHNR and CDR2 FQNEAQ (reference sequence). The CDR3 has 13 residues. V dropped 1 base and J dropped 8; count of bases not matched to a gene: 1. CDR3 coding DNA: TGTGCCAGCAGCTTAGAAGGGGGCGAAAAACTGTTTTTT. Translating gives CASSLEGGEKLFF.

The chain links TRBV5-1 to TRBJ2-3; TRBD1 matches at 7 bases. Per germline, CDR1 SGHRS and CDR2 YFSETQ. The trim removed 0 bases at V and 3 bases at J, leaving 7 bases unmatched. This CDR3 region has 16 residues. The CDR3 DNA reads TGCGCCAGCAGCTTGGGGGTAGGGGGCTTTACAGATACGCAGTATTTT. Its protein product is CASSLGVGGFTDTQYF.

J is TRBJ2-3 and V is TRBV6-2 or TRBV6-3; possibly TRBD1 for D (5 bases). Germline V gene lookup returns CDR1 MNHEY and CDR2 SVGEGT. The CDR3 consists of 18 residues. Trimming left V 3 bases short and J 2 bases short, with 21 bases between. The CDR3 nucleotides are TGTGCCAGCAGTTATTTGGACACACGTGTGTATTCCACAGATACGCAGTATTTT. Protein sequence: CASSYLDTRVYSTDTQYF.